This entry lists 25 T cell receptor beta chains sequenced from one sample in a study of T-cell reconstitution after alpha-beta-depleted transplantation in children. The library targeted TCRbeta and was prepared with unique molecular identifiers. One entry per CDR3 protein, called by TCRdb with MiXCR from the PCR reads. The sample lists hundreds of thousands of distinct CDR3 sequences, approximately 16% occurring once. The sample consisted of PBMCs from the stem cell graft donor, taken from the stem cell graft. These receptors came from a human donor who donated a stem cell graft to a child with acute myeloid leukemia.

This chain connects TRBV7-9 to TRBJ2-3, with D possibly TRBD1 on 6 matching bases. Between the trimmed V and J ends, which lost 10 bases and 1 base, there was a span of 15 bases. Germline values: CDR1 SEHNR, CDR2 FQNEAQ (reference sequence). The CDR3 is made up of 14 amino acids. The CDR3 DNA reads as TGTGCCACCCTTGCGAGACAGGGCACAGATACGCAGTATTTT. Residues: CATLARQGTDTQYF.

As concerns this clonotype: This could be a read error, since a much larger clone is one nucleotide away. The CDR3, as DNA: TGCAGCGCCATAACCACAGGGTACTATGGCTACACCTTC. Translating it yields CSAITTGYYGYTF. The chain employs TRBV29-1 and TRBJ1-2, with a tentative D call TRBD1 (6 bases). V was clipped by 7 bases and J by 3 bases, with 15 bases between them. Germline CDR1 SQVTM, CDR2 ANQGSEA. The CDR3 extends over 13 amino acids.

In this sample, this clonotype turned up many times. V usage is TRBV20-1 and J usage is TRBJ2-7, with a weak D call TRBD1 (6 bases). The CDR3 sequence is 14 residues long. Germline V gene sequence: CDR1 DFQATT, CDR2 SNEGSKA (reference sequence). The V and J ends lost 1 base and 6 bases respectively, with 16 bases between them. The chain's CDR3 is CSARAPTGWGEQYF. Here the CDR3 DNA reads TGCAGTGCTAGAGCCCCGACAGGCTGGGGCGAGCAGTACTTC.

This clonotype was seen ten or more times. The rearrangement joins TRBV20-1 to TRBJ1-3, with D maybe TRBD1 (6 bases). V lost 7 bases and J lost 4, with 11 bases in between. From germline, CDR1 is DFQATT and CDR2 SNEGSKA (reference sequence). The CDR3 length is 12 residues. CDR3 residues: CSVGGPGNTIYF. CDR3 sequence (DNA): TGCAGTGTAGGGGGGCCGGGAAACACCATATATTTT.

This clonotype was seen only once. This chain connects TRBV7-2 to TRBJ1-5; possibly TRBD1 for D (6 bases). V was shortened by 1 base and J by 8 bases, with 15 bases between the two germline ends. The CDR3 length is 15 residues. Germline V gene sequence: CDR1 SGHTA, CDR2 FQGNSA. CDR3 bases: TGTGCCAGCAGCTTAGAGAGGGGGTTGGTTGAGCCCCAGCATTTT. As protein: CASSLERGLVEPQHF.

The CDR3 DNA reads TGTGCCAGCAGCTTAGCGCAGGTTCCTAATGAAAAACTGTTTTTT. Translating gives CASSLAQVPNEKLFF. This rearrangement joins TRBV7-2 to TRBJ1-4, with unresolved D. The CDR3 totals 15 residues. Germline loops: CDR1 SGHTA, CDR2 FQGNSA. The V gene lost 0 bases and the J gene lost 3 bases, with 8 bases spanning the gap.

The CDR3 spells CASSYRGPGGNTIYF. CDR3 coding DNA: TGTGCCAGCAGTTACAGGGGGCCCGGAGGAAACACCATATATTTT. This chain uses TRBV2 with TRBJ1-3, with 9 positions matching TRBD1. With V trimmed by 5 bases and J by 4 bases, 6 bases remained unmatched. CDR1 is SNHLY, CDR2 FYNNEI, per germline. This CDR3 is built from 15 residues.

This clonotype has ten or more counts. This rearrangement joins TRBV29-1 to TRBJ1-2, with unresolved D. CDR3 size: 13 residues. Germline CDR1 and CDR2: SQVTM and ANQGSEA. V was shortened by 4 bases and J by 1 base, with 10 bases between the two germline ends. The CDR3 nucleotides are TGCAGCGTTGGGCAGAAGCTTAACTATGGCTACACCTTC. It specifies CSVGQKLNYGYTF.

V and J are TRBV9 and TRBJ2-2, with D tentatively TRBD2 (6 bases). Germline values: CDR1 SGDLS, CDR2 YYNGEE. V lost 0 bases to trimming and J lost 0 bases, with 12 bases between them. The length of the CDR3 is 17 residues. CDR3 bases: TGTGCCAGCAGCGTAGCTGGAGGGCGACCGAACACCGGGGAGCTGTTTTTT. This sequence encodes CASSVAGGRPNTGELFF.

This clonotype came up a few times. The gene calls are TRBV5-1 and TRBJ1-1, with TRBD1 identical over 8 bases. Trimming took 2 bases from V and 3 from J; bases not matched to a gene: 3. The germline gives CDR1 SGHRS, CDR2 YFSETQ. This CDR3 has 14 residues. The CDR3 sequence is CASSFSGGYTEAFF. CDR3 in DNA: TGCGCCAGCAGCTTTTCAGGGGGCTACACTGAAGCTTTCTTT.

This clonotype was counted between two and nine times. The chain links TRBV20-1 to TRBJ2-1; 9 bases match TRBD2. The CDR3 contains 14 residues. Losses at the gene ends were 3 bases for V and 6 bases for J; bases not matched to a gene: 6. Germline V gene sequence: CDR1 DFQATT, CDR2 SNEGSKA (reference sequence). CDR3 in amino acids: CSASQAGGGNEQFF. As DNA, the CDR3 is TGCAGTGCTAGTCAAGCGGGGGGAGGCAATGAGCAGTTCTTC.

This clonotype was seen only a few times. The chain employs TRBV12-3 or TRBV12-4 and TRBJ2-2; 13 bases fit TRBD2. The CDR3 length is 16 residues. V was pared by 5 bases and J by 5 bases, with 5 bases of the junction left unmatched. CDR3 coding DNA: TGTGCCAGCAGTACACTAGCGGGGGGGCCAACCGGGGAGCTGTTTTTT. Amino acid sequence: CASSTLAGGPTGELFF.

The chain couples TRBV6-1 to TRBJ2-3, with 7 positions matching TRBD2. Trimming removed 5 bases from V and 1 base from J; junction bases left unmatched: 15. Germline V gene lookup returns CDR1 MNHNS and CDR2 SASEGT. The CDR3 is made up of 18 amino acids. CDR3 residues: CASSRGRSFAGGTDTQYF. CDR3 DNA: TGTGCCAGCAGTAGGGGACGGTCCTTTGCGGGGGGCACAGATACGCAGTATTTT.

The V and J genes are TRBV12-3 or TRBV12-4 and TRBJ1-4, with a weak D call TRBD1 (6 bases). This CDR3 has 18 residues. The V gene lost 7 bases and the J gene lost 7 bases, with 28 bases spanning the gap. The CDR3 DNA reads as TGTGCCAGCACCTGGGGGACACCTCCCATCGGGCTTGGTGAAAAACTGTTTTTT. Its translation: CASTWGTPPIGLGEKLFF.

This chain uses TRBV13 with TRBJ2-1, with 9 positions matching TRBD2. The CDR3 consists of 16 residues. CDR1 PRHDT and CDR2 FYEKMQ come from the germline V gene (reference sequence). J lost 7 bases, V lost 5 bases, and 12 bases had no gene match. The DNA of the CDR3 is TGTGCCAGCAGCCTCGAGGGACTAGCTATGTCGAATGAGCAGTTCTTC. Amino acids: CASSLEGLAMSNEQFF.

The chain has TRBV6-5 and TRBJ2-2; D might be TRBD1 or TRBD2, each matching 5 bases. The V end was cut by 3 bases, the J end by 7 bases, with 15 bases between. Germline V CDR1 and CDR2: MNHEY, SVGAGI. The CDR3 has 15 amino acids. As DNA, the CDR3 is TGTGCCAGCAGTTATGAGGGGTCAACGATCGGGGAGCTGTTTTTT. This sequence encodes CASSYEGSTIGELFF.

This clonotype was detected many times. The V and J genes are TRBV7-9 and TRBJ1-5; weak D call: TRBD1 (5 bases). Germline V gives CDR1 SEHNR, CDR2 FQNEAQ (reference sequence). V was pared by 6 bases and J by 2 bases, with 11 bases between. The CDR3 length is 14 residues. CDR3 coding DNA: TGTGCCAGCAGTTTGGGGGGACGCAATCAGCCCCAGCATTTT. The encoded protein is CASSLGGRNQPQHF.

The chain carries TRBV5-5 and TRBJ2-6; maybe TRBD1 (6 bases). This CDR3 has 16 residues. The V gene's germline CDR1 is SGHKS and CDR2 YYEKEE (reference sequence). The germline V and J ends were trimmed by 6 bases and 4 bases, with 17 bases remaining between them. CDR3 DNA: TGTGCCAGCACCTTCGGTGGGGGCGCGGGGGCCAACGTCCTGACTTTC. It translates to CASTFGGGAGANVLTF.

This clonotype has ten or more counts. The chain joins TRBV7-3 to TRBJ2-1; D may match TRBD1 or TRBD2 (6 bases each). Trimming took 4 bases from V and 5 from J, leaving 12 bases between them. The CDR3 covers 14 residues. The germline gives CDR1 SGHTA, CDR2 FQGTGA. CDR3 sequence (DNA): TGTGCCAGCAGCTCCACGGGGGCGGACAATGAGCAGTTCTTC. The encoded protein is CASSSTGADNEQFF. The whole variable domain, remainder taken from reference TRBV7-3 and TRBJ2-1, is GAGVSQTPSNKVTEKGKYVELRCDPISGHTALYWYRQSLGQGPEFLIYFQGTGAADDSGLPNDRFFAVRPEGSVSTLKIQRTERGDSAVYLCASSSTGADNEQFFGPGTRLTVL.

This clonotype was observed many times. This chain uses TRBV20-1 with TRBJ2-5; no reliable D call. V was shortened by 0 bases and J by 5 bases, with 16 bases between the two germline ends. The CDR3 has 15 residues. Germline V CDR1 and CDR2: DFQATT, SNEGSKA (reference sequence). CDR3 amino acids: CSARDLTGGRETQYF. CDR3 nucleotide sequence: TGCAGTGCTAGAGATCTCACGGGCGGCCGGGAGACCCAGTACTTC.

This clonotype was counted a few times. The chain links TRBV6-4 to TRBJ2-7; D is perhaps TRBD1 or TRBD2 (6 bases each). The V gene's germline CDR1 is MRHNA and CDR2 SNTAGT. This CDR3 is 14 amino acids long. Trimming cost V 2 bases and J 3 bases, with 11 bases left between them. Written as DNA, the CDR3 is TGTGCCAGCAGTGACAGGGGGGAAAACTACGAGCAGTACGTC. Translation gives CASSDRGENYEQYV.

This clonotype showed up just a few times. The CDR3 spells CASSLTGLSPLHF. CDR3 DNA: TGTGCCAGCAGCTTAACAGGGCTGTCACCCCTCCACTTT. The gene calls are TRBV7-2 and TRBJ1-6, with TRBD1 as a possible D gene (6 bases). The CDR3 extends over 13 amino acids. In germline, CDR1 is SGHTA, CDR2 FQGNSA. With 2 bases removed from V and 10 bases from J, the gap between germline ends came to 9 bases.

There are a few counts of this clonotype. The chain is built from TRBV20-1 and TRBJ2-1; 8 positions agree with TRBD1. V lost 1 base, J lost 4 bases, and 6 bases stayed unmatched. Germline CDR1 and CDR2: DFQATT and SNEGSKA (reference sequence). CDR3 length equals 15 residues. The DNA of the CDR3 is TGCAGTGCTAGAGCGCCGGGACAGGTGTACAATGAGCAGTTCTTC. This encodes CSARAPGQVYNEQFF.

J is TRBJ2-7 and V is TRBV28; 7 bases agree with TRBD1. V gave up 2 bases and J gave up 0 bases; unmatched junction bases: 7. Germline V gene data show CDR1 as MDHEN and CDR2 as SYDVKM. The CDR3 has 16 amino acids. CDR3 in DNA: TGTGCCAGCAGTTTAGGGACAGATACTGTCTCCTACGAGCAGTACGTC. Its translation: CASSLGTDTVSYEQYV.

This clonotype was seen at least ten times. CDR3 in amino acids: CASSLGQSEAFF. In DNA, the CDR3 is TGCGCCAGCAGCTTGGGGCAGTCTGAAGCTTTCTTT. The V call is TRBV5-1, the J call TRBJ1-1; D call uncertain. Trimming stripped 0 bases from V and 6 bases from J, with 6 bases between. The CDR3 contains 12 residues. Germline V gives CDR1 SGHRS, CDR2 YFSETQ.